Shown below are 19 T cell receptor beta chains from a single sample sequenced in a study of cytomegalovirus exposure and HLA in healthy donors. PCR used 60 Vbeta primers and 13 Jbeta primers. TCRdb's table, derived via immunoSEQ multiplex PCR, lists solely in-frame clones and lacks some. The sample contains 80,000 to 100,000 clones, more than 65% of which appear only once. Sequenced input: PBMCs. These receptors were obtained from a human donor in good health.

This clone was recorded once. V gene TRBV25-1 combines with J gene TRBJ1-2; TRBD1 agrees at 7 bases. J gave up 6 bases and V 4 bases, and 8 bases lay outside the gene matches. This CDR3 is 14 amino acids long. Germline V lookup: CDR1 MGHDK, CDR2 SYGVNS. CDR3 bases: TGTGCCAGCAGTGGTACAGGGGCAACTAATGGCTACACCTTC. Its translation: CASSGTGATNGYTF.

The rearrangement links TRBV7-9 to TRBJ1-2; D unclear. The CDR3 covers 12 residues. Germline V gives CDR1 SEHNR, CDR2 FQNEAQ (reference sequence). V shed 8 bases and J shed 7 bases, with 14 bases lying between them. The CDR3 loop is CASAGGGSGYTF. The CDR3, as DNA: TGTGCCAGCGCGGGAGGAGGGAGTGGCTACACCTTC.

The V call is TRBV27, the J call TRBJ2-7; a weak D match, TRBD2 (6 bases). This CDR3 comprises 14 residues. CDR1 and CDR2 from the germline V gene are MNHEY and SMNVEV (reference sequence). Trimming took off 5 bases at V and 6 bases at J, with 17 bases between the two ends. CDR3 region: CASSLIAARSEQYF. The CDR3 coding sequence is TGTGCCAGCAGTCTCATAGCGGCGAGGAGCGAGCAGTACTTC.

This chain joins TRBV15 and TRBJ1-5; D ambiguous. The germline CDR1 and CDR2 sequences are LNHNV and YYDKDF (reference sequence). CDR3 length: 12 residues. V shed 4 bases and J shed 8 bases, with 9 bases lying between them. The CDR3 region is CATSTASKPQHF. The DNA for the CDR3 is TGTGCCACCAGCACCGCTAGTAAGCCCCAGCATTTT.

V usage is TRBV5-4 and J usage is TRBJ1-6; 8 positions agree with TRBD1. The J segment lost 5 bases and the V segment lost 2 bases, leaving 0 bases of the junction unmatched. Germline V gene data show CDR1 as SGHNT and CDR2 as YYREEE (reference sequence). The CDR3 length is 14 residues. Here the CDR3 reads CASSLQGDNSPLHF. The CDR3 coding sequence is TGTGCCAGCAGCTTACAGGGGGATAATTCACCCCTCCACTTT.

The chain recombines TRBV6-6 with TRBJ1-3, with 7 bases fitting TRBD1. The germline V gene has CDR1 MNHNY and CDR2 SVGAGI (reference sequence). V shed 7 bases, J shed 4 bases, and the junction held 7 bases outside the gene matches. CDR3 length: 14 residues. The DNA for the CDR3 is TGTGCCAGCAAAACTAGGGGGCGAGGAAACACCATATATTTT. Encoded protein: CASKTRGRGNTIYF.

The V call is TRBV28, the J call TRBJ2-7; no clear D gene. CDR3 size: 13 residues. Looked up from germline, CDR1 is MDHEN and CDR2 is SYDVKM. V lost 1 base and J 4 bases, leaving 8 bases between the germline ends. The CDR3 coding sequence is TGTGCCAGCAGTTTATCTGGCCAGTACGAGCAGTACTTC. This codes for CASSLSGQYEQYF.

The chain joins TRBV11-2 to TRBJ1-3; maybe TRBD1 (5 bases). V lost 1 base and J 4 bases, leaving 8 bases between the germline ends. The CDR3 has 14 residues. Germline CDR1 is SGHAT and CDR2 is FQNNGV. The CDR3 is CASSLAAGGNTIYF. CDR3 DNA: TGTGCCAGCAGCTTAGCGGCAGGGGGAAACACCATATATTTT.

The V gene is TRBV12-5, the J gene TRBJ1-2, with TRBD1 matching over 8 bases. CDR1 is LGHNT and CDR2 is FRNRAP in the germline V gene. J lost 12 bases, V lost 5 bases, and 5 bases had no gene match. CDR3 length: 11 amino acids. The CDR3 spells CASGTGQGNTF. The DNA for the CDR3 is TGTGCTAGTGGTACCGGACAGGGCAACACCTTC.

This clone was detected a few times. The chain links TRBV7-2 to TRBJ2-5, with D unresolved. The germline V gene encodes CDR1 SGHTA and CDR2 FQGNSA. This CDR3 has 11 residues. Trimming shortened V by 5 bases and J by 5 bases, and 6 bases separated the two germline ends. The CDR3 region is CASSPRETQYF. In DNA form, the CDR3 reads TGTGCCAGCAGCCCACGGGAGACCCAGTACTTC.

This chain connects TRBV5-1 to TRBJ2-3, with D perhaps TRBD2 (6 bases). Germline lookup yields CDR1 SGHRS and CDR2 YFSETQ. The V and J ends lost 0 bases and 4 bases respectively, with 12 bases between them. There are 15 residues in the CDR3. The CDR3 nucleotides are TGCGCCAGCAGCTTGGGACTAGTTTTTGCAGATACGCAGTATTTT. Its translation: CASSLGLVFADTQYF.

The chain joins TRBV18 to TRBJ1-2, with D possibly being TRBD1 (6 bases). V lost 4 bases and J 8 bases, leaving 32 bases between the germline ends. This CDR3 has 19 amino acids. CDR1 is KGHSH, CDR2 LQKENI, per germline. DNA of the CDR3: TGTGCCAGCTCACTCGTCCCTCAGGGCGATCACAGGGTAAACGGAGGCTACACCTTC. The encoded protein is CASSLVPQGDHRVNGGYTF.

CDR3 in amino acids: CASSRGGSSPGEKLFF. As DNA, the CDR3 is TGTGCCAGCAGCCGTGGTGGGTCCTCCCCGGGAGAAAAACTGTTTTTT. V gene TRBV27 combines with J gene TRBJ1-4; D is unresolved. From germline, CDR1 is MNHEY and CDR2 SMNVEV (reference sequence). With 6 bases removed from V and 8 bases from J, the gap between germline ends came to 22 bases. This CDR3 is built from 16 residues.

The chain combines TRBV30 with TRBJ1-2, with no clear D. The V gene's germline CDR1 is GTSNPN and CDR2 SVGIG (reference sequence). V lost 4 bases to trimming and J lost 4 bases, with 13 bases between them. The CDR3 has 13 amino acids. The DNA for the CDR3 is TGTGCCTGGATCTCTTCTGGGCTCTATGGCTACACCTTC. It yields the protein CAWISSGLYGYTF.

The rearrangement joins TRBV7-9 to TRBJ2-3; D is ambiguous. Germline values: CDR1 SEHNR, CDR2 FQNEAQ (reference sequence). V lost 5 bases, J lost 4 bases, and 10 bases lay in between. The CDR3 loop spans 13 amino acids. The CDR3 coding sequence is TGTGCCAGCAGCCCCCGAGGTCCAGATACGCAGTATTTT. Its protein product is CASSPRGPDTQYF.

The chain couples TRBV9 to TRBJ2-7; 10 bases agree with TRBD2. Unmatched junction bases numbered 11, after V lost 1 base and J lost 13 bases. The germline V gene has CDR1 SGDLS and CDR2 YYNGEE. The CDR3 is 14 residues long. The CDR3 DNA is TGTGCCAGCAGCGTACCTATCCTAGCGGGAGTTCATTACTTC. Protein: CASSVPILAGVHYF.

The chain combines TRBV5-1 with TRBJ1-5; D remains unclear. CDR3 length: 11 amino acids. CDR1 and CDR2 from the germline V gene are SGHRS and YFSETQ. Here the CDR3 reads CEKHHNQPQHF. The CDR3 DNA is TGCGAAAAGCACCATAATCAGCCCCAGCATTTT.

This clone was found a few times. The rearrangement uses TRBV15 and TRBJ1-3, with 7 bases identical to TRBD1. This CDR3 spans 15 amino acids. The V segment lost 5 bases and the J segment 0 bases; nucleotides outside the gene matches: 4. CDR1 is LNHNV and CDR2 is YYDKDF in the germline V gene (reference sequence). This CDR3 is CATSRRDSSGNTIYF. The CDR3 DNA sequence: TGTGCCACCAGCCGACGGGACAGCTCTGGAAACACCATATATTTT.

This clone was seen a single time. This chain connects TRBV18 to TRBJ2-5; D possibly corresponds to TRBD1 (5 bases). The V end lost 8 bases, the J end lost 5 bases, and 15 bases lay between the germline ends. CDR1 is KGHSH and CDR2 is LQKENI in the germline V gene. The CDR3 extends over 13 amino acids. The DNA for the CDR3 is TGTGCCAGCGCAGACAGCTCCGGGGAGACCCAGTACTTC. This translates into CASADSSGETQYF.